The TCR beta chain described here comes from a study of T-cell reconstitution after alpha-beta-depleted transplantation in children. From germline, CDR1 is LGHNA and CDR2 YSLEER. CDR3 length: 15 residues. Trimming shortened V by 0 bases and J by 6 bases, and 13 bases separated the two germline ends. TCRbeta library construction was performed incorporating unique molecular identifiers. TCRdb used MiXCR to reprocess the PCR reads, holding one entry per CDR3 protein. The data hold 580,000 or so distinct CDR3 sequences, with approximately 22% observed a single time. This chain joins TRBV4-3 and TRBJ2-3, with D tentatively TRBD2 (6 bases). The TCR was taken from a boy in the first two years of life who had a stem cell transplant for acute myeloid leukemia, so the T cells may come from the graft donor. The input for sequencing was PBMCs, mostly from graft donor cells, taken 360 days after TCRalphabeta/CD19-depleted stem cell transplant. CDR3 DNA sequence: TGCGCCAGCAGCCAAGATAGTCGGGAGCCCGATACGCAGTATTTT. Protein: CASSQDSREPDTQYF.